This T cell receptor beta chain was found in a study of T cells in Graves' hyperthyroidism and ophthalmopathy. Study-level findings and limits: Blood also contained most expanded thyroid clonotypes above 0.001.

There are many counts of this clonotype. Its target is unknown. CDR3 length: 14 amino acids. V shed 5 bases and J 4 bases; nucleotides not matched to a gene: 4. CDR1 is SEHNR and CDR2 is FQNEAQ in the germline V gene (reference sequence). Amplified TCR beta CDR3 regions derived from RNA transcripts. The study used the HTBI primer set for a first-round RT-PCR of the TCR CDR3. Each CDR3 protein gets one entry after TCRdb re-called the multiplex PCR reads with MiXCR. The table records about 400,000 distinct CDR3 sequences, around 14% of them present only once. The origin of this receptor is a woman aged 18 to 35 with Graves' hyperthyroidism that later progressed to Graves' ophthalmopathy. Sequencing was performed on blood. This sequence joins TRBV7-9 and TRBJ2-7; 11 bases are a match to TRBD1. The DNA for the CDR3 is TGTGCCAGCAGCACGGACAGGGGGCCATACGAGCAGTACTTC. Translating it yields CASSTDRGPYEQYF. The variable domain in full, completed from reference TRBV7-9 and TRBJ2-7, reads DTGVSQNPRHKITKRGQNVTFRCDPISEHNRLYWYRQTLGQGPEFLTYFQNEAQLEKSRLLSDRFSAERPKGSFSTLEIQRTEQGDSAMYLCASSTDRGPYEQYFGPGTRLTVT.